The 18 T cell receptor beta chains given below trace back to one sample, sequenced in a study of vaccination and CD4 T cells after COVID-19 (dated by TCRdb to 2022 to 2024). This sample's treatment or condition label indicates: roughly 10-day PBMC culture with coronavirus spike peptide pools or control peptides (ViraFEST assay). Libraries were made using PCR. Sequencing instrument: Illumina iSeq 100. TCR sequencing of DNA from cultured CD4+ T cells used the Oncomine TCR Beta short-read assay at the Johns Hopkins FTIC core. The raw public reads went through TCRdb reprocessing: fastp at Q25, MiXCR clone calling, in-frame beta chains kept. A single entry per CDR3 protein holds the most common genes and DNA from its merged rows. The sample table contains about 15,000 distinct CDR3 sequences; only one count was recorded for roughly 50% of them. The ten largest make up 10% of the sample. These receptors lack a known antigen.

The sequencing input was CD4+ T cells from blood, cultured in vitro. These TCRs come from a human donor who had recovered from COVID-19.

In its sample, this clonotype is medium-sized. The V gene is TRBV6-2 or TRBV6-3, the J gene TRBJ1-5; D is perhaps TRBD1 (5 bases). V was clipped by 4 bases and J by 5 bases, with 9 bases between them. Germline V gives CDR1 MNHEY, CDR2 SVGEGT. This CDR3 is built from 13 residues. CDR3 in DNA: TGTGCCAGCAGTTCATGGGGGGATCAGCCCCAGCATTTT. Encoded protein: CASSSWGDQPQHF.

The DNA for the CDR3 is TGTGCCAGCAGCTTAAGCTCCGAGACCTACAATGAGCAGTTCTTC. This encodes CASSLSSETYNEQFF. J is TRBJ2-1 and V is TRBV7-8, with D hard to call. Between the trimmed V and J ends, which lost 2 bases and 2 bases, there was a span of 10 bases. The germline gives CDR1 SGHVS, CDR2 FQNEAQ. This CDR3 region has 15 residues.

J is TRBJ1-6 and V is TRBV5-1; no reliable D call. V lost 3 bases to trimming and J lost 9 bases, with 16 bases between them. Germline V CDR1 and CDR2: SGHRS, YFSETQ. The CDR3 is 15 residues long. The CDR3 bases are TGCGCCAGCAGCTCGAAAGCCGATCTGGGTTCACCCCTCCACTTT. Encoded protein: CASSSKADLGSPLHF.

The V call is TRBV6-1, the J call TRBJ2-2; D gene unclear. Trimming shortened V by 4 bases and J by 0 bases, and 9 bases separated the two germline ends. Germline CDR1 is MNHNS and CDR2 is SASEGT. This CDR3 spans 15 amino acids. CDR3 amino acids: CASSGRRANTGELFF. Written as DNA, the CDR3 is TGTGCCAGCAGTGGGAGAAGGGCGAACACCGGGGAGCTGTTTTTT.

The chain joins TRBV19 to TRBJ1-5; 11 bases are a match to TRBD1. The CDR3 has 18 residues. Per germline, CDR1 LNHDA and CDR2 SQIVND (reference sequence). Losses at the gene ends were 5 bases for V and 5 bases for J; bases not matched to a gene: 14. This CDR3 is CASSLTGTGGLGDQPQHF. The CDR3 coding sequence is TGTGCCAGTAGTTTGACCGGGACAGGGGGATTGGGGGATCAGCCCCAGCATTTT.

This chain connects TRBV18 to TRBJ2-7, with a tentative D call TRBD2 (7 bases). CDR1 is KGHSH, CDR2 LQKENI, per germline. The CDR3 spans 15 residues. Trimming left V 3 bases short and J 4 bases short, with 16 bases between. The CDR3 loop reads CASSPPGGREYEQYF. The CDR3, as DNA: TGTGCCAGCTCACCTCCCGGGGGGCGCGAATACGAGCAGTACTTC. Filled out from reference TRBV18 and TRBJ2-7, the complete variable domain reads NAGVMQNPRHLVRRRGQEARLRCSPMKGHSHVYWYRQLPEEGLKFMVYLQKENIIDESGMPKERFSAEFPKEGPSILRIQQVVRGDSAAYFCASSPPGGREYEQYFGPGTRLTVT.

This rearrangement joins TRBV11-3 to TRBJ2-5; 8 bases align to TRBD1. Trimming took 1 base from V and 2 from J; bases not matched to a gene: 6. Germline CDR1 is SGHNT and CDR2 is YENEEA. The CDR3 has 16 residues. This CDR3 is CASSLGGQGGQETQYF. The CDR3 DNA sequence: TGTGCCAGCAGCTTAGGTGGACAGGGAGGACAAGAGACCCAGTACTTC.

This chain joins TRBV7-2 and TRBJ1-1; D unresolved. This CDR3 contains 15 residues. V was shortened by 1 base and J by 0 bases, with 9 bases between the two germline ends. Germline loops: CDR1 SGHTA, CDR2 FQGNSA. CDR3: CASSLEGLVNTEAFF. CDR3 bases: TGTGCCAGCAGCTTAGAAGGTTTGGTGAACACTGAAGCTTTCTTT.

This chain connects TRBV20-1 to TRBJ2-1; D unresolved. V was trimmed by 3 bases and J by 2 bases, leaving 14 bases between them. Per the germline V gene, CDR1 is DFQATT and CDR2 is SNEGSKA (reference sequence). The CDR3 extends over 15 amino acids. The CDR3 spells CSASDRVKAYNEQFF. The CDR3 DNA reads TGCAGTGCTAGTGACCGGGTCAAAGCCTACAATGAGCAGTTCTTC.

This clonotype was counted between two and nine times. The chain uses TRBV20-1 and TRBJ1-2; D is uncertain. This CDR3 contains 15 residues. Germline values: CDR1 DFQATT, CDR2 SNEGSKA (reference sequence). V lost 5 bases and J 0 bases, leaving 16 bases between the germline ends. The CDR3 DNA sequence: TGCAGTGCTTCTCGGGAGTCACTCCCTAACTATGGCTACACCTTC. The encoded protein is CSASRESLPNYGYTF.

The CDR3 DNA sequence: TGCAGTGCCGGGCCACAAGGGGGTTATGGCTACACCTTC. It translates to CSAGPQGGYGYTF. This chain links TRBV20-1 with TRBJ1-2; D is possibly TRBD1 (6 bases). V lost 6 bases and J lost 5, with 16 bases in between. The CDR3 consists of 13 residues. Germline V gene lookup returns CDR1 DFQATT and CDR2 SNEGSKA (reference sequence).

The gene calls are TRBV4-2 and TRBJ2-3; 12 nucleotides align to TRBD2. V lost 0 bases to trimming and J lost 6 bases; unmatched junction nucleotides: 4. In germline, CDR1 is LGHNA, CDR2 YNFKEQ. The CDR3 is 16 amino acids. CDR3 bases: TGTGCCAGCAGCCAAGATCGAACTAGCGGGGGGGATACGCAGTATTTT. Encoded protein: CASSQDRTSGGDTQYF.

The J gene is TRBJ2-2, the V gene TRBV2, with D tentatively TRBD2 (6 bases). The V gene lost 7 bases and the J gene lost 3 bases, with 9 bases spanning the gap. The CDR3 has 13 amino acids. Germline V gene data show CDR1 as SNHLY and CDR2 as FYNNEI. CDR3 sequence: CASTSGYTGELFF. DNA for the CDR3: TGTGCCAGCACCAGCGGGTACACCGGGGAGCTGTTTTTT. The complete variable domain, with remaining parts taken from reference TRBV2 and TRBJ2-2, reads EPEVTQTPSHQVTQMGQEVILRCVPISNHLYFYWYRQILGQKVEFLVSFYNNEISEKSEIFDDQFSVERPDGSNFTLKIRSTKLEDSAMYFCASTSGYTGELFFGEGSRLTVL.

This clonotype was seen only a few times. The chain joins TRBV7-9 to TRBJ2-3, with 8 positions matching TRBD2. CDR1 is SEHNR, CDR2 FQNEAQ, per germline (reference sequence). J lost 7 bases, V lost 5 bases, and 8 bases had no gene match. The CDR3 length is 14 residues. CDR3 DNA sequence: TGTGCCAGCAGCCCGGGACTAGTAGGCAATACGCAGTATTTT. Protein product: CASSPGLVGNTQYF.

The chain couples TRBV7-2 to TRBJ2-7; 14 bases map to TRBD2. CDR1 and CDR2 from the germline V gene are SGHTA and FQGNSA. There are 14 residues in the CDR3. The J segment lost 3 bases and the V segment lost 5 bases, leaving 0 bases of the junction unmatched. The CDR3 is CASSGTSGSYEQYF. In DNA form, the CDR3 reads TGTGCCAGCAGCGGGACTAGCGGGAGCTACGAGCAGTACTTC.

The rearrangement uses TRBV24-1 and TRBJ2-5; TRBD1 matches 8 bases. In germline, CDR1 is KGHDR, CDR2 SFDVKD. V lost 0 bases, J lost 5 bases, and 1 base stayed unmatched. CDR3 size: 14 residues. Here the CDR3 DNA reads TGTGCCACCAGTGATTTGCACAGGGGGGAGACCCAGTACTTC. Amino acid sequence: CATSDLHRGETQYF.

The gene calls are TRBV5-5 and TRBJ2-7; either TRBD1 or TRBD2 may supply D (6 bases each). Trimming took 4 bases from V and 0 from J, leaving 17 bases between them. Per germline, CDR1 SGHKS and CDR2 YYEKEE (reference sequence). This CDR3 contains 16 residues. The DNA of the CDR3 is TGTGCCAGCAGCCCGGGGGCAGACAGGTTCTCCTACGAGCAGTACTTC. Translation gives CASSPGADRFSYEQYF.

V is TRBV28 and J is TRBJ2-7, with D unclear. Germline CDR1 MDHEN, CDR2 SYDVKM. The length of the CDR3 is 11 residues. Trimming left V 6 bases short and J 4 bases short, with 7 bases between. The CDR3 coding sequence is TGTGCCAGCAGGGCCAGGTACGAGCAGTACTTC. This encodes CASRARYEQYF.